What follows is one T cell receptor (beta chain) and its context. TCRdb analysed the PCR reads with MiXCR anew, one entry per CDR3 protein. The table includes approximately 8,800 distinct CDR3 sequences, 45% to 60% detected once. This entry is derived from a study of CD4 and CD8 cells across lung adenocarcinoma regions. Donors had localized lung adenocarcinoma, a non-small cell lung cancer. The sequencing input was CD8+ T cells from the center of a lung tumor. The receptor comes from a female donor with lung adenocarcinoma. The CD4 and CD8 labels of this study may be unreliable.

The CDR3 nucleotides read TGTGCCAGTAGTATCGGGTTTAGGGAGACCCAGTACTTC. Residues: CASSIGFRETQYF. This chain uses TRBV19 with TRBJ2-5, with no clear D. The V end was cut by 3 bases, the J end by 5 bases, with 10 bases between. This CDR3 has 13 residues. In germline, CDR1 is LNHDA, CDR2 SQIVND (reference sequence).